Listed below are T cell receptor beta chains from one sample, sequenced in a study of beta chain features in type 1 diabetes. The repertoire was sequenced with immunoSEQ multiplex PCR; TCRdb's copy has only in-frame clones and lacks some. The sample consists of roughly 130,000 clones, roughly 15% of them appearing once. Sample: central memory CD4+ T cells from blood. The receptors shown here come from a young man with type 1 diabetes. The CDR3 runs from the conserved cysteine through the conserved F or W. Each record gives: clone size, J gene, D gene, V gene, CDR3 DNA, CDR3 protein. D genes are given only for firm matches. Rows may omit the clone size; those that give it use once, few, many or a size class.

size: NA; J: TRBJ1-6; D: NA; V: TRBV27; DNA: TGTGCCAGCAGCCTTTTTTCAGGGTCCATGGATTCACCCCTCCACTTT; CDR3: CASSLFSGSMDSPLHF
size: NA; J: TRBJ1-1; D: NA; V: TRBV7-6; DNA: TGTGCCAGCAGCCTACAGGAGACTGAAGCTTTCTTT; CDR3: CASSLQETEAFF
size: few; J: TRBJ2-5; D: NA; V: TRBV7-9; DNA: TGTGCCAGCAGCTTAGCCGGCCGGTACCAAGAGACCCAGTACTTC; CDR3: CASSLAGRYQETQYF
size: NA; J: TRBJ2-1; D: NA; V: TRBV7-9; DNA: TGTGCCAGCAGCTTAGTCATCAGCTCCTACAATGAGCAGTTCTTC; CDR3: CASSLVISSYNEQFF
size: NA; J: TRBJ2-6; D: NA; V: TRBV5-1; DNA: TGCGCCAGCAGCATTATGTGGCGTGGGGCCAACGTCCTGACTTTC; CDR3: CASSIMWRGANVLTF
size: few; J: TRBJ2-7; D: TRBD1; V: TRBV2; DNA: TGTGCCAGCAGGGGACAGCCATCGGAGGAGCAGTACTTC; CDR3: CASRGQPSEEQYF
size: NA; J: TRBJ2-5; D: TRBD2; V: TRBV13; DNA: TGTGCCAGCAGCTTAGCTAGCGGGGGCCAAGAGACCCAGTACTTC; CDR3: CASSLASGGQETQYF
size: few; J: TRBJ2-5; D: TRBD1; V: TRBV27; DNA: TGTGCCAGCAGTTTAGGCAGGGGGACAGAGACCCAGTACTTC; CDR3: CASSLGRGTETQYF
size: few; J: TRBJ1-6; D: TRBD1; V: TRBV4-3; DNA: TGCGCCAGCAGCCTCAGCGACAGGGGGAATTCACCCCTCCACTTT; CDR3: CASSLSDRGNSPLHF
size: few; J: TRBJ1-2; D: NA; V: TRBV5-6; DNA: TGTGCCAGCAGCCTTTACTCCGGATCTAACTATGGCTACACCTTC; CDR3: CASSLYSGSNYGYTF
size: few; J: TRBJ2-1; D: TRBD2; V: TRBV7-2; DNA: TGTGCCAGCAGCCCTTGGGATAGCGGGGCCTACGTGAAGCGGTTCTTC; CDR3: CASSPWDSGAYVKRFF
size: NA; J: TRBJ2-3; D: TRBD1; V: TRBV4-3; DNA: TGCGCCAGCAGCCAATATGGGACAGGGCAAGGGGCTAGCACAGATACGCAGTATTTT; CDR3: CASSQYGTGQGASTDTQYF
size: NA; J: TRBJ1-6; D: NA; V: TRBV4-3; DNA: TGCGCCAGCAGCCAAGGGAGACAGTATAATTCACCCCTCCACTTT; CDR3: CASSQGRQYNSPLHF
size: few; J: TRBJ1-5; D: NA; V: TRBV7-6; DNA: TGTGCCAGCAGTTCAATGACAGATAGCAATCAGCCCCAGCATTTT; CDR3: CASSSMTDSNQPQHF
size: NA; J: TRBJ2-5; D: NA; V: TRBV9; DNA: TGTGCCAGCAGCGTAGACCCGGACAGGGAGGGAGAGACCCAGTACTTC; CDR3: CASSVDPDREGETQYF
size: many; J: TRBJ2-7; D: NA; V: TRBV18; DNA: TGTGCCAGCTCACCCGACAGGAGCGAGCAGTACTTC; CDR3: CASSPDRSEQYF
size: NA; J: TRBJ2-3; D: NA; V: TRBV7-2; DNA: TGTGCCAGCAGCTTAGCGGGGGCAGGGCTGGGCACAGATACGCAGTATTTT; CDR3: CASSLAGAGLGTDTQYF
size: NA; J: TRBJ2-5; D: TRBD2; V: TRBV7-2; DNA: TGTGCCAGCAGCTGGGGGACTAGCGAGGGAGAGACCCAGTACTTC; CDR3: CASSWGTSEGETQYF
size: few; J: TRBJ1-6; D: NA; V: TRBV11-2; DNA: TGTGCCAGCAGCTTAGATAGAGACTCCTATAATTCACCCCTCCACTTT; CDR3: CASSLDRDSYNSPLHF
size: NA; J: TRBJ2-1; D: TRBD1; V: TRBV7-3; DNA: TGTGCCAGCAGCCCTTCGCAGGGGGCCCACAATGAGCAGTTCTTC; CDR3: CASSPSQGAHNEQFF
size: many; J: TRBJ2-1; D: TRBD1; V: TRBV7-6; DNA: TGTGCCAGCAATTCTTTACAGGGGAGTGAGCAGTTCTTC; CDR3: CASNSLQGSEQFF